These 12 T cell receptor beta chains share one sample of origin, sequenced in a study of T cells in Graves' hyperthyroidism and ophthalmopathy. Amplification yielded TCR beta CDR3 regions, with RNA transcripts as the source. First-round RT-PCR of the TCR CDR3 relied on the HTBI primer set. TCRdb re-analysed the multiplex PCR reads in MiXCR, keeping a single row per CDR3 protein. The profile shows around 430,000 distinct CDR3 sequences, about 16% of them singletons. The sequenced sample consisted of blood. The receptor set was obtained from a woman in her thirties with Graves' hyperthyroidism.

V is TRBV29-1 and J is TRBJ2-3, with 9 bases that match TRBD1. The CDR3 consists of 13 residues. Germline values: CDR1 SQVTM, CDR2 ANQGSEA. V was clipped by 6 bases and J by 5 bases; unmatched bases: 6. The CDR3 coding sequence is TGCAGCGTGGGGACAGGGAGCCAAGATACGCAGTATTTT. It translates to CSVGTGSQDTQYF.

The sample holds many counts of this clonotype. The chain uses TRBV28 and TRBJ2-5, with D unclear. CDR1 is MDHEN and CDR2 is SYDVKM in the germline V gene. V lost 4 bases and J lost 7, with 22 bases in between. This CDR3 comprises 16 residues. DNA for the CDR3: TGTGCCAGCAGTTCCCCGACCTTAGGCCGCCGGCGGACCCAGTACTTC. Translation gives CASSSPTLGRRRTQYF.

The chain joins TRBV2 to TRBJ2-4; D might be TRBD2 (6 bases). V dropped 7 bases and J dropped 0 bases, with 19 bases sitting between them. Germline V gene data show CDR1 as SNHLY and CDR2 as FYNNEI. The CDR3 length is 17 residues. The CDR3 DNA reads TGTGCCAGCAAGGATCGGGGAGGAGGGGTAGCCAAAAACATTCAGTACTTC. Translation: CASKDRGGGVAKNIQYF.

Here the CDR3 DNA reads TGCGCCAGCAGCTTGAACGGCCCTAATGCGGGGGGAGGCTATGGCTACACCTTC. Translation gives CASSLNGPNAGGGYGYTF. The rearrangement uses TRBV5-1 and TRBJ1-2; D perhaps matches TRBD1 (5 bases). Germline CDR1 SGHRS, CDR2 YFSETQ. V lost 1 base to trimming and J lost 4 bases, with 23 bases between them. This CDR3 has 18 residues.

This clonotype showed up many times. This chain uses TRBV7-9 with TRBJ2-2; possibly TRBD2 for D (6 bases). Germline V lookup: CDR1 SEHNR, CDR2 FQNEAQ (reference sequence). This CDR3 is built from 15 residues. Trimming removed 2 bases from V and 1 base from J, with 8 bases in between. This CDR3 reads CASSLLGGNTGELFF. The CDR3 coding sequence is TGTGCCAGCAGCTTACTCGGGGGGAACACCGGGGAGCTGTTTTTT.

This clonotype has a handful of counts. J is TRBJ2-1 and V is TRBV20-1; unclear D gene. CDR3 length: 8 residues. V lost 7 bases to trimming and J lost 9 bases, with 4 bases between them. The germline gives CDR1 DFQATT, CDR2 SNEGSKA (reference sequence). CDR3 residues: CSVGEQFF. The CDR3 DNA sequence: TGCAGTGTCGGTGAGCAGTTCTTC.

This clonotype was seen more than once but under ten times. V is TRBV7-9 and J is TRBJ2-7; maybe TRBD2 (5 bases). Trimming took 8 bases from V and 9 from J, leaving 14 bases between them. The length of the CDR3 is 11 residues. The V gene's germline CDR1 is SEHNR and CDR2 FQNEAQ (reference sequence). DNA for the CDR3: TGTGCCAGCGAATTACTAGAGGGGCAGTACTTC. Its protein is CASELLEGQYF.

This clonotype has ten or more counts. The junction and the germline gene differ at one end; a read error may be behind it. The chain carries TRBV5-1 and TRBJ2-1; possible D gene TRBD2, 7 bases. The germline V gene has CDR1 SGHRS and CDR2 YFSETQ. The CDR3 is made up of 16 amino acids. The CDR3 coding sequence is TGTGCCAGCAGCTTAGGGGGGGGCAGCTCCTACAATGAGCAGTTCTTC. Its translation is CASSLGGGSSYNEQFF.

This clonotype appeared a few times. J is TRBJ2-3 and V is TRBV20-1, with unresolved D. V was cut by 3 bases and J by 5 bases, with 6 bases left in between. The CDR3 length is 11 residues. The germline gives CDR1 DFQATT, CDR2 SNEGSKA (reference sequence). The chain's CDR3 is CSASPRDTQYF. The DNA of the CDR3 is TGCAGTGCTAGTCCTAGAGATACGCAGTATTTT.

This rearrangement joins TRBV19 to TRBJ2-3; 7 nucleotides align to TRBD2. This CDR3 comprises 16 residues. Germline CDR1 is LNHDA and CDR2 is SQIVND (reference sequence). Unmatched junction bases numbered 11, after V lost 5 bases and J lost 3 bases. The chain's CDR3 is CASSWERGGGTDTQYF. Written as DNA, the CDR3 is TGTGCCAGTAGTTGGGAGCGGGGCGGTGGAACAGATACGCAGTATTTT.

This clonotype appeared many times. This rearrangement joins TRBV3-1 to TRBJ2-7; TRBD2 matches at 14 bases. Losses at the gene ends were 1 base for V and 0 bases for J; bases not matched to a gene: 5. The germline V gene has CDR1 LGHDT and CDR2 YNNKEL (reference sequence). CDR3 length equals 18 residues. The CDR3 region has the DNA TGTGCCAGCAGCCAAGGATGGACTAGCGGGAGGAGCTCCTACGAGCAGTACTTC. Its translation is CASSQGWTSGRSSYEQYF.

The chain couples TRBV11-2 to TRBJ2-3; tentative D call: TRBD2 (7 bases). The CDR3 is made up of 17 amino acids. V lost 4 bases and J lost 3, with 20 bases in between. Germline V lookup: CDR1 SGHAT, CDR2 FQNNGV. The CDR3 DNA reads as TGTGCCAGCAGCTCGACAGGCGGGGGAGGGCAAACAGATACGCAGTATTTT. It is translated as CASSSTGGGGQTDTQYF.